The 26 T cell receptor beta chains below were found in one sample sequenced in a study of T-cell reconstitution after alpha-beta-depleted transplantation in children. Unique molecular identifiers tagged the TCRbeta library. TCRdb redid the calling of the PCR reads with MiXCR, one entry per CDR3 protein. This table has 500,000 to 750,000 distinct CDR3 sequences, 10% to 15% appearing once. The sample here was PBMCs, mostly from graft donor cells, taken 360 days after TCRalphabeta/CD19-depleted stem cell transplant. The origin of the receptors is a male patient aged 10 to 17 who had a stem cell transplant for acute myeloid leukemia, so the T cells may come from the graft donor.

As to this clonotype: One junction end disagrees with the germline gene, perhaps due to a read error. This chain links TRBV7-7 with TRBJ2-5; D is uncertain. Germline values: CDR1 SSHAT, CDR2 FNYEAQ (reference sequence). The CDR3 is 14 amino acids. The CDR3 DNA sequence: TGTGCTAGCAGCCTAGGCGTAGCTTACGAGACCCAGTACTTC. Encoded protein: CASSLGVAYETQYF.

V usage is TRBV3-1 and J usage is TRBJ2-1, with 12 bases identical to TRBD2. The germline CDR1 and CDR2 sequences are LGHDT and YNNKEL (reference sequence). The CDR3 is 19 residues long. CDR3 sequence reads: CTICLKGAKTSGSRNEQFF. CDR3 DNA sequence: TGTACCATCTGTTTAAAAGGGGCGAAGACTAGCGGGAGTAGAAATGAGCAGTTCTTC.

This clonotype was found many times. This sequence joins TRBV2 and TRBJ2-7; D is unresolved. Trimming stripped 2 bases from V and 2 bases from J, with 10 bases between. In germline, CDR1 is SNHLY, CDR2 FYNNEI. CDR3 length: 14 amino acids. The CDR3 nucleotides read TGTGCCAGCAGTGAAACCACTACCCCCTACGAGCAGTACTTC. The encoded protein is CASSETTTPYEQYF.

This clonotype was seen ten or more times. The chain has TRBV7-2 and TRBJ2-2; 11 nucleotides match TRBD2. The CDR3 is 15 residues long. Germline CDR1 is SGHTA and CDR2 is FQGNSA. Trimming cost V 5 bases and J 6 bases; bases outside gene matches: 5. CDR3 bases: TGTGCCAGCAGCCCGACTAGCGGGGTCCCCGGGGAGCTGTTTTTT. Encoded protein: CASSPTSGVPGELFF.

This clonotype was picked up one time. A read error is likely, as this CDR3 ends without the conserved phenylalanine or tryptophan. The chain recombines TRBV20-1 with TRBJ2-1, with D maybe TRBD1 (6 bases). The CDR3 length is 16 residues. V was clipped by 0 bases and J by 6 bases, with 18 bases between them. Germline loops: CDR1 DFQATT, CDR2 SNEGSKA (reference sequence). The CDR3 protein is CSARDLEGHLLNEQFY. CDR3 in DNA: TGCAGTGCTAGAGATCTCGAGGGACACCTGCTCAATGAGCAGTTCTAC.

This chain links TRBV11-2 with TRBJ2-4; D unresolved. Germline CDR1 is SGHAT and CDR2 is FQNNGV. The length of the CDR3 is 20 residues. V lost 4 bases and J lost 3, with 28 bases in between. The CDR3 spells CASSSLLGSTSVLGKNIQYF. The CDR3 DNA is TGTGCCAGCAGCTCGTTACTGGGGTCGACTTCCGTTTTAGGCAAAAACATTCAGTACTTC. Using reference TRBV11-2 and TRBJ2-4 for the parts outside the CDR3, the full variable domain is EAGVAQSPRYKIIEKRQSVAFWCNPISGHATLYWYQQILGQGPKLLIQFQNNGVVDDSQLPKDRFSAERLKGVDSTLKIQPAKLEDSAVYLCASSSLLGSTSVLGKNIQYFGAGTRLSVL.

In this sample, this clonotype turned up a few times. The genes are TRBV20-1 and TRBJ1-3; 9 bases line up with TRBD1. CDR3 length equals 14 residues. Trimming at V came to 6 bases and at J to 2 bases, leaving 5 bases not matched to a gene. Germline V gives CDR1 DFQATT, CDR2 SNEGSKA (reference sequence). DNA for the CDR3: TGCAGTGCGAACAGGGGGCTGCCTGGAAACACCATATATTTT. Protein sequence: CSANRGLPGNTIYF.

About this clonotype: One junction end does not reproduce the germline sequence, and a read error may be involved. The gene calls are TRBV20-1 and TRBJ2-3; TRBD2 matches 9 bases. Germline CDR1 DFQATT, CDR2 SNEGSKA (reference sequence). This CDR3 is 16 amino acids long. This CDR3 reads CCASPLLAGRTDTQYF. In DNA, the CDR3 is TGCTGTGCTAGCCCCCTCCTAGCGGGACGCACAGATACGCAGTATTTT.

This clonotype appeared a few times. The V call is TRBV21-1, the J call TRBJ2-3; the table's D call of TRBD2 was not tested on the DNA. TRBV21-1 has pseudogene status. This CDR3 is built from 15 residues. CDR3 protein: CASSGRNNATDTQYF. For the CDR3, the DNA is TGTGCCAGCTCCGGGAGGAACAACGCCACAGATACGCAGTATTTT.

In its sample, this clonotype was seen a few times. This chain links TRBV29-1 with TRBJ2-1; 14 nucleotides agree with TRBD2. The CDR3 extends over 20 amino acids. The V gene end was trimmed by 5 bases and the J gene end by 2 bases; junction bases not matched to a gene: 17. Germline V gene lookup returns CDR1 SQVTM and CDR2 ANQGSEA. The CDR3 DNA reads as TGCAGCGTTCAACCCTTTTTCGGGACTAGCGGGAGCCTTCCCTACAATGAGCAGTTCTTC. Translated: CSVQPFFGTSGSLPYNEQFF.

This clonotype was counted at least ten times. CDR3 loop: CASSPIHTAYEQYF. Written as DNA, the CDR3 is TGTGCCAGCAGCCCCATCCACACCGCCTACGAGCAGTACTTC. The chain carries TRBV14 and TRBJ2-7; D is ambiguous. Germline values: CDR1 SGHDN, CDR2 FVKESK. Trimming took off 4 bases at V and 2 bases at J, with 12 bases between the two ends. CDR3 length: 14 amino acids.

The V call is TRBV28, the J call TRBJ1-2, with TRBD1 matching over 7 bases. With 3 bases clipped from V and 2 bases from J, the junction kept 3 bases outside the gene matches. CDR1 and CDR2 (germline): MDHEN, SYDVKM. The CDR3 covers 14 residues. CDR3 region: CASSFSDRNYGYTF. The CDR3 nucleotides read TGTGCCAGCAGTTTCTCGGACAGGAACTATGGCTACACCTTC.

This rearrangement joins TRBV18 to TRBJ2-3, with D maybe TRBD2 (6 bases). Per the germline V gene, CDR1 is KGHSH and CDR2 is LQKENI. CDR3 size: 16 residues. The germline V and J ends were trimmed by 4 bases and 5 bases, with 19 bases remaining between them. The CDR3 protein is CASSQLAPVTKDTQYF. CDR3 DNA sequence: TGTGCCAGCTCACAACTAGCTCCGGTCACCAAAGATACGCAGTATTTT.

This clonotype has just a few counts. The chain employs TRBV11-2 and TRBJ1-1; D unresolved. This CDR3 comprises 14 residues. Trimming stripped 1 base from V and 1 base from J, with 7 bases between. CDR1 is SGHAT, CDR2 FQNNGV, per germline. The chain's CDR3 is CASSLVGRNTEAFF. The CDR3 DNA follows: TGTGCCAGCAGCTTAGTAGGCAGGAACACTGAAGCTTTCTTT.

This chain links TRBV27 with TRBJ2-3; the D gene could be TRBD1 or TRBD2 (6 bases each). Germline CDR1 MNHEY, CDR2 SMNVEV (reference sequence). Trimming left V 7 bases short and J 1 base short, with 15 bases between. CDR3 length: 15 residues. The CDR3 sequence is CASNIGQRGTDTQYF. The CDR3 bases are TGTGCCAGCAACATAGGACAGCGGGGCACAGATACGCAGTATTTT.

This clonotype was observed many times. The rearrangement links TRBV6-2 or TRBV6-3 to TRBJ2-7, with no clear D. This CDR3 spans 13 amino acids. V was clipped by 2 bases and J by 0 bases, with 5 bases between them. Looked up from germline, CDR1 is MNHEY and CDR2 is SVGEGT. The CDR3 DNA follows: TGTGCCAGCAGTTACGGGTTCTCCTACGAGCAGTACTTC. As protein: CASSYGFSYEQYF.

The chain has TRBV29-1 and TRBJ2-1; 13 bases map to TRBD2. This CDR3 comprises 17 residues. V trimming: 2 bases; J trimming: 4 bases; junction bases outside the gene matches: 8. CDR1 and CDR2 from the germline V gene are SQVTM and ANQGSEA. The CDR3 loop is CSVEQLAGGPGYNEQFF. CDR3 in DNA: TGCAGCGTTGAACAACTAGCGGGAGGGCCGGGATACAATGAGCAGTTCTTC.

This clonotype was found a few times. V gene TRBV12-3 or TRBV12-4 combines with J gene TRBJ2-7; TRBD1 matches 8 bases. Trimming removed 3 bases from V and 6 bases from J; junction bases left unmatched: 7. CDR3 length equals 14 residues. The CDR3 spells CASSLPGQGREQYF. The CDR3 DNA reads TGTGCCAGCAGTTTGCCTGGACAGGGCCGCGAGCAGTACTTC.

This clonotype turned up a few times. The chain recombines TRBV29-1 with TRBJ2-5; 10 nucleotides align to TRBD1. Germline CDR1 and CDR2: SQVTM and ANQGSEA. After removal of 7 bases from V and 5 bases from J, the junction contained 10 bases not matched to a gene. This CDR3 has 14 amino acids. CDR3: CSGTRDRGQETQYF. DNA for the CDR3: TGCAGCGGCACCCGGGACAGGGGACAGGAGACCCAGTACTTC.

The chain employs TRBV4-3 and TRBJ2-2; D gene unclear. Between the trimmed V and J ends, which lost 0 bases and 0 bases, there was a span of 14 bases. Germline V gene data show CDR1 as LGHNA and CDR2 as YSLEER. The CDR3 loop spans 18 amino acids. The CDR3: CASSQEKWVHPNTGELFF. CDR3 coding DNA: TGCGCCAGCAGCCAAGAAAAGTGGGTGCACCCGAACACCGGGGAGCTGTTTTTT.

V usage is TRBV6-2 or TRBV6-3 and J usage is TRBJ2-1; 11 bases map to TRBD2. The V gene end was trimmed by 8 bases and the J gene end by 7 bases; junction bases not matched to a gene: 19. Germline V gives CDR1 MNHEY, CDR2 SVGEGT. CDR3 size: 18 residues. CDR3 sequence reads: CASGRGLAGGYVKNEQFF. In DNA, the CDR3 is TGTGCCAGCGGTCGCGGGCTAGCGGGAGGATACGTAAAAAATGAGCAGTTCTTC.

In this sample, this clonotype turned up a few times. The V and J genes are TRBV25-1 and TRBJ2-7, with TRBD1 matching over 12 bases. The germline V gene has CDR1 MGHDK and CDR2 SYGVNS. The V gene end was trimmed by 6 bases and the J gene end by 9 bases; junction bases not matched to a gene: 12. The CDR3 has 15 residues. The CDR3 here is CASRGPGQGASGQYF. The CDR3 nucleotides read TGTGCCAGCAGGGGACCGGGACAGGGGGCGTCGGGGCAGTACTTC.

This clonotype was seen more than once but under ten times. The chain carries TRBV7-3 and TRBJ1-1, with D maybe TRBD1 (6 bases). Germline values: CDR1 SGHTA, CDR2 FQGTGA. Trimming stripped 4 bases from V and 0 bases from J, with 12 bases between. The CDR3 contains 15 residues. CDR3 amino acids: CASSSGALMNTEAFF. In nucleotides, the CDR3 is TGTGCCAGCAGCTCGGGGGCTCTGATGAACACTGAAGCTTTCTTT.

This clonotype came up many times. This sequence joins TRBV4-2 and TRBJ2-1, with 7 bases matching TRBD1. CDR3 length: 16 residues. The J segment lost 1 base and the V segment lost 1 base, leaving 4 bases of the junction unmatched. The V gene's germline CDR1 is LGHNA and CDR2 YNFKEQ. The CDR3 coding sequence is TGTGCCAGCAGCCAAGTAGGGGACAGATCCTACAATGAGCAGTTCTTC. Translated: CASSQVGDRSYNEQFF.

The gene calls are TRBV7-8 and TRBJ2-1; no clear D gene. From germline, CDR1 is SGHVS and CDR2 FQNEAQ. Deletions cut 1 base from V and 4 bases from J, with 17 bases between. This CDR3 contains 17 residues. CDR3 DNA: TGTGCCAGCAGCTTAGACCGTCGGGCAGACTTATACAATGAGCAGTTCTTC. Its translation: CASSLDRRADLYNEQFF.

This chain joins TRBV29-1 and TRBJ2-5; unclear D gene. Per germline, CDR1 SQVTM and CDR2 ANQGSEA. This CDR3 has 10 amino acids. V was pared by 0 bases and J by 8 bases, with 4 bases between. This CDR3 reads CSVEEGTQYF. CDR3 nucleotide sequence: TGCAGCGTTGAAGAGGGCACCCAGTACTTC.